The clone carrying this T cell receptor beta chain occurred many times. Time point of the sample: newly diagnosed GD, antithyroid drugs for less than 3 months. TCR sequences were obtained from RNA taken from PBMCs. This record belongs to a study of regulatory T cells in long-lasting Graves disease. Library construction for TCR beta used iRepertoire HTBI primers and Arm-PCR of CDR3 regions. TCRdb independently ran MiXCR on the multiplex PCR reads; one entry per CDR3 protein. The data contain around 450,000 distinct CDR3 sequences, over 14% of them seen just once; the ten biggest clones take up about 7.8%. This CDR3 comprises 13 residues. Germline assignment: CDR1 MDHEN and CDR2 SYDVKM. The V end was cut by 8 bases, the J end by 0 bases, with 11 bases between. These records were also assigned to another study, of T cells in Graves' hyperthyroidism and ophthalmopathy. That study adds: Onset of ophthalmopathy came a median roughly 6 months after the model predicted it.

The rearrangement joins TRBV28 to TRBJ2-7; tentative D call: TRBD1 (5 bases). This specimen consisted of peripheral blood mononuclear cells (PBMCs), obtained at new diagnosis, from a patient treated with antithyroid drugs. The source of this sequence is a middle-aged woman with Graves disease. The CDR3 nucleotides read TGTGCCAGCCAATGGGGCGGCTCCTACGAGCAGTACTTC. Translation gives CASQWGGSYEQYF.